This T cell receptor (beta chain) comes out of a study of blood T cell repertoires in COVID-19. Study-level background: PBMCs, B-cell-depleted T cells, or T cells were the source of the cDNA or gDNA that made up the material.

Per the study methods: Estimation of nucleated cell counts was performed using reference gene primer amplification. The assay was immunoSEQ multiplex PCR, and TCRdb's table has in-frame clones only and misses some. That table gives V, J and clone size, and the DNA gave D and trimming. The data hold 250,000 to 300,000 clones, with approximately 85% observed a single time. Trimming shortened V by 6 bases and J by 8 bases, and 14 bases separated the two germline ends. The CDR3 runs 14 residues. CDR1 is MNHNS, CDR2 SASEGT, per germline. The TCR originated in a woman in her 70s with acute or convalescent COVID-19. The rearrangement links TRBV6-1 to TRBJ1-6; the D gene is possibly TRBD1 (6 bases). The sample was peripheral blood. The CDR3, as DNA: TGTGCCAGCAGCCCACAGGGTACCGATTCACCCCTCCACTTT. Its protein is CASSPQGTDSPLHF.